This T cell receptor beta chain was recorded in a study of T cell repertoires in cytomegalovirus infection. Study overall: Public TCR beta signature analysis indicated the presence of both CMV infection and matching HLA type. General study results and limits: In two of eight donors, the top clonotype was HLA-C-restricted CMV-specific. Carriers of CMV plus the relevant HLA were identified by cumulative public TCR beta family frequency.

One entry per CDR3 protein, called by TCRdb with MiXCR from the reads. This table has roughly 500,000 distinct CDR3 sequences, 16% appearing once. CDR1 and CDR2 from the germline V gene are MDHEN and SYDVKM. V lost 3 bases and J lost 1, with 15 bases in between. The CDR3 is made up of 16 amino acids. Comments on this clonotype: The antigen remains undetermined.

The TCR was taken from a human donor in good health (CMV status not recorded). Some clones in this sample may be carry-over from other donors' samples. The genes are TRBV28 and TRBJ1-2; D is ambiguous. Sample: CD8+ T cells from PBMCs. The CDR3 nucleotides are TGTGCCAGCAGTTTTTCTTTGGTTTGGAATAACTATGGCTACACCTTC. Its translation: CASSFSLVWNNYGYTF.